These 23 T cell receptor beta chains were all obtained from the same sample, sequenced in a study of PD-1 blockade in classical Hodgkin lymphoma. Sequencing was performed with immunoSEQ multiplex PCR; in TCRdb, only in-frame clones are kept and a portion is missing. This table holds 45,000 to 55,000 clones, around 75% found once. All patients experienced relapse after autologous stem cell transplantation, and brentuximab vedotin exposure was variable. The input for sequencing was peripheral blood mononuclear cells (PBMCs), taken before the second cycle of nivolumab. The receptor set was obtained from a human donor with classical Hodgkin lymphoma.

CDR3 sequence: CASSYPTGMNTEAFF. DNA of the CDR3: TGTGCCAGCAGCTACCCGACAGGTATGAACACTGAAGCTTTCTTT. This rearrangement joins TRBV11-1 to TRBJ1-1; D might be TRBD1 (6 bases). Germline CDR1 is SGHAT and CDR2 is FQDESV (reference sequence). The CDR3 length is 15 residues. With 4 bases removed from V and 0 bases from J, the gap between germline ends came to 12 bases.

The rearrangement uses TRBV6-5 and TRBJ2-3; D ambiguous. The CDR3 runs to 13 residues. Germline CDR1 reads MNHEY; CDR2 reads SVGAGI. Trimming took off 0 bases at V and 3 bases at J, with 4 bases between the two ends. The CDR3 loop reads CASSYSETDTQYF. Written as DNA, the CDR3 is TGTGCCAGCAGTTACTCGGAGACAGATACGCAGTATTTT.

The V call is TRBV28, the J call TRBJ2-1; 7 bases fit TRBD2. The V segment lost 3 bases and the J segment 10 bases; nucleotides outside the gene matches: 15. Looked up from germline, CDR1 is MDHEN and CDR2 is SYDVKM. This CDR3 has 16 residues. Here the CDR3 reads CASSFSLRGVQREQFF. CDR3 sequence (DNA): TGTGCCAGCAGTTTTTCCCTCCGGGGGGTTCAGAGAGAGCAGTTCTTC.

The rearrangement joins TRBV6-6 to TRBJ2-3; D is unresolved. This CDR3 is built from 12 residues. Trimming removed 6 bases from V and 0 bases from J, with 4 bases in between. Germline CDR1 MNHNY, CDR2 SVGAGI (reference sequence). The CDR3 sequence: CASSGSTDTQYF. DNA for the CDR3: TGTGCCAGCAGCGGTAGCACAGATACGCAGTATTTT.

This clone was detected once. The chain couples TRBV28 to TRBJ1-4, with a possible D match to TRBD1 (5 bases). V was shortened by 2 bases and J by 0 bases, with 13 bases between the two germline ends. This CDR3 region has 17 residues. CDR1 and CDR2 from the germline V gene are MDHEN and SYDVKM. The CDR3 bases are TGTGCCAGCAGTTTAGACCCCGGCAGGGCAACTAATGAAAAACTGTTTTTT. This codes for CASSLDPGRATNEKLFF.

By frequency in the sample, this clone is medium-sized. The chain is built from TRBV6-5 and TRBJ1-5, with no clear D. The CDR3 has 14 amino acids. V gave up 6 bases and J gave up 1 base, with 10 bases separating them. Germline CDR1 is MNHEY and CDR2 is SVGAGI. The CDR3 loop is CASSQTGSNQPQHF. In DNA form, the CDR3 reads TGTGCCAGCAGCCAAACGGGGAGCAATCAGCCCCAGCATTTT.

The chain recombines TRBV9 with TRBJ2-3; no firm D call. Germline loops: CDR1 SGDLS, CDR2 YYNGEE. The CDR3 contains 14 residues. V lost 1 base and J 1 base, leaving 7 bases between the germline ends. The CDR3 DNA follows: TGTGCCAGCAGCGTACGAACAGGCACAGATACGCAGTATTTT. Encoded protein: CASSVRTGTDTQYF.

The gene calls are TRBV6-5 and TRBJ1-4, with D possibly TRBD1 on 6 matching bases. V lost 5 bases and J lost 8, with 18 bases in between. CDR3 size: 15 residues. The germline V gene has CDR1 MNHEY and CDR2 SVGAGI. This CDR3 reads CASSIRGLPGEKLFF. In DNA, the CDR3 is TGTGCCAGCAGTATCAGGGGACTCCCTGGGGAAAAACTGTTTTTT.

This chain joins TRBV6-1 and TRBJ2-3; no clear D gene. The CDR3 length is 14 residues. The V end lost 2 bases, the J end lost 2 bases, and 8 bases lay between the germline ends. Germline CDR1 is MNHNS and CDR2 is SASEGT. The CDR3 nucleotides read TGTGCCAGCAGTGAACGGCCGTTCACAGATACGCAGTATTTT. Translating it yields CASSERPFTDTQYF.

The chain recombines TRBV27 with TRBJ2-7; TRBD2 matches 14 bases. The CDR3 contains 18 residues. With V trimmed by 6 bases and J by 3 bases, 13 bases remained unmatched. Germline values: CDR1 MNHEY, CDR2 SMNVEV (reference sequence). The CDR3, as DNA: TGTGCCAGCAGACTCGCCGGTAGACTAGCGGGAGGGTACTACGAGCAGTACTTC. It is translated as CASRLAGRLAGGYYEQYF.

This clone has more than one count but fewer than ten. V usage is TRBV5-1 and J usage is TRBJ1-2; the D gene is possibly TRBD1 (5 bases). With 2 bases removed from V and 3 bases from J, the gap between germline ends came to 11 bases. CDR1 is SGHRS, CDR2 YFSETQ, per germline. The CDR3 has 14 residues. CDR3 nucleotides: TGCGCCAGCAGCTTATCTCTGGGGGACTATGGCTACACCTTC. Translating it yields CASSLSLGDYGYTF.

This chain links TRBV6-1 with TRBJ2-1; D perhaps matches TRBD2 (5 bases). V lost 6 bases and J lost 8, with 20 bases in between. CDR3 size: 15 residues. Germline V gives CDR1 MNHNS, CDR2 SASEGT. The CDR3 region is CASRIEASARDEQFF. CDR3 DNA: TGTGCCAGCAGAATTGAAGCATCGGCGAGGGATGAGCAGTTCTTC.

The rearrangement links TRBV27 to TRBJ2-1; TRBD2 aligns across 7 bases. The germline V gene has CDR1 MNHEY and CDR2 SMNVEV (reference sequence). The V segment lost 4 bases and the J segment 6 bases; nucleotides outside the gene matches: 9. This CDR3 is built from 15 residues. CDR3 sequence reads: CASSSRREIGNEQFF. The CDR3 bases are TGTGCCAGCAGTTCAAGGCGGGAGATCGGCAATGAGCAGTTCTTC.

The chain has TRBV11-2 and TRBJ2-1, with a weak D call TRBD1 (5 bases). This CDR3 region has 19 residues. The germline V gene encodes CDR1 SGHAT and CDR2 FQNNGV. The ends were cut back, 5 bases at V and 0 bases at J, with 23 bases in the middle. The CDR3 loop reads CASSSHRSFRQPSYNEQFF. As DNA, the CDR3 is TGTGCCAGCAGCAGCCACCGGAGTTTCCGACAGCCCTCCTACAATGAGCAGTTCTTC.

This rearrangement joins TRBV7-2 to TRBJ2-7; 7 bases fit TRBD1. The length of the CDR3 is 14 residues. Germline loops: CDR1 SGHTA, CDR2 FQGNSA. The junction had 2 bases not matched to a gene; V was cut back by 1 base and J by 2 bases. CDR3 protein: CASSLVQGPYEQYF. The CDR3 DNA sequence: TGTGCCAGCAGCTTAGTACAGGGGCCCTACGAGCAGTACTTC.

This chain joins TRBV25-1 and TRBJ1-2; D uncertain. The CDR3 extends over 13 amino acids. V lost 1 base and J lost 10, with 13 bases in between. Germline lookup yields CDR1 MGHDK and CDR2 SYGVNS. The CDR3 loop reads CASSELGLGVYTF. The CDR3 DNA follows: TGTGCCAGCAGTGAATTAGGCCTTGGAGTCTACACCTTC.

The CDR3 protein is CASRLQGGNTEAFF. The CDR3 bases are TGTGCCAGCAGGCTTCAGGGGGGGAACACTGAAGCTTTCTTT. The V gene is TRBV6-4, the J gene TRBJ1-1; TRBD1 matches 7 bases. V gave up 6 bases and J gave up 1 base; unmatched junction bases: 5. The CDR3 contains 14 residues. Germline V gives CDR1 MRHNA, CDR2 SNTAGT.

The gene calls are TRBV6-4 and TRBJ2-1; D is undetermined. V was clipped by 0 bases and J by 5 bases, with 8 bases between them. The length of the CDR3 is 14 residues. Looked up from germline, CDR1 is MRHNA and CDR2 is SNTAGT. The CDR3 DNA sequence: TGTGCCAGCAGTGACTCGGGGTCAAACAATGAGCAGTTCTTC. Protein: CASSDSGSNNEQFF.

The chain employs TRBV2 and TRBJ2-7; D ambiguous. The germline gives CDR1 SNHLY, CDR2 FYNNEI. This CDR3 contains 10 residues. The V gene lost 4 bases and the J gene lost 6 bases, with 4 bases spanning the gap. In DNA form, the CDR3 reads TGTGCCAGCAGTGGGGGCGAGCAGTACTTC. This gives the protein CASSGGEQYF.

This rearrangement joins TRBV7-2 to TRBJ1-1; no firm D call. V was cut by 3 bases and J by 0 bases, with 11 bases left in between. Per germline, CDR1 SGHTA and CDR2 FQGNSA. CDR3 length: 15 amino acids. CDR3 DNA sequence: TGTGCCAGCAGCTTGACGGTTCTCATGAACACTGAAGCTTTCTTT. The encoded protein is CASSLTVLMNTEAFF.

The genes are TRBV7-3 and TRBJ2-5; TRBD2 is a possible D gene (5 bases). The CDR3 is made up of 14 amino acids. Germline CDR1 SGHTA, CDR2 FQGTGA. The germline V and J ends were trimmed by 5 bases and 5 bases, with 15 bases remaining between them. The CDR3 nucleotides are TGTGCCAGCAGCCATCATACTAGTTCTGAGACCCAGTACTTC. It is translated as CASSHHTSSETQYF.

This chain uses TRBV28 with TRBJ1-1; 7 bases agree with TRBD1. J was trimmed by 4 bases and V by 2 bases; bases with no gene match: 4. Germline CDR1 and CDR2: MDHEN and SYDVKM. This CDR3 is 14 amino acids long. The CDR3 sequence is CASSLPGGSTEAFF. The CDR3 nucleotides are TGTGCCAGCAGTTTACCAGGGGGGAGCACTGAAGCTTTCTTT.

This chain connects TRBV6-5 to TRBJ2-7; tentative D call: TRBD2 (6 bases). The length of the CDR3 is 16 residues. Germline CDR1 is MNHEY and CDR2 is SVGAGI. The germline V and J ends were trimmed by 0 bases and 3 bases, with 15 bases remaining between them. The CDR3 bases are TGTGCCAGCAGTTACTCGGGGGGTGGCAGCGTCTACGAGCAGTACTTC. It encodes CASSYSGGGSVYEQYF.